Shown below are 21 T cell receptor beta chains from a single sample sequenced in a study of blood T cell repertoires in COVID-19. Sequenced by immunoSEQ multiplex PCR; TCRdb stores in-frame clones only, minus some. This sample has 210,000 or so clones, with 80% to 90% found just once. Source material: peripheral blood. The receptors originated from a woman older than 75 with active or convalescent COVID-19.

This chain links TRBV6-5 with TRBJ2-7; TRBD1 aligns across 11 bases. V lost 5 bases and J lost 2; bases outside the gene matches: 5. Germline CDR1 is MNHEY and CDR2 is SVGAGI. The CDR3 covers 15 residues. The CDR3 loop is CASSRLGQGAYEQYF. The CDR3 nucleotides read TGTGCCAGCAGTCGGTTGGGACAGGGGGCCTACGAGCAGTACTTC.

The chain has TRBV2 and TRBJ2-3, with 7 bases that match TRBD2. Per the germline V gene, CDR1 is SNHLY and CDR2 is FYNNEI. The V segment lost 5 bases and the J segment 2 bases; nucleotides outside the gene matches: 7. The CDR3 contains 15 residues. The CDR3 bases are TGTGCCAGCAGTTCAGCGGGATTGGTCACAGATACGCAGTATTTT. As protein: CASSSAGLVTDTQYF.

V gene TRBV6-5 combines with J gene TRBJ1-3, with D uncertain. Germline V gene data show CDR1 as MNHEY and CDR2 as SVGAGI. The CDR3 is 14 amino acids. Trimming stripped 7 bases from V and 0 bases from J, with 10 bases between. CDR3 loop: CASTRGSSGNTIYF. The CDR3 DNA reads as TGTGCCAGCACCCGGGGTTCCTCTGGAAACACCATATATTTT.

A few counts support this clone. CDR3 DNA sequence: TGTGCCAGCAGTGGTAGCGGGGGAGAGACCCAGTACTTC. Residues: CASSGSGGETQYF. The chain is built from TRBV27 and TRBJ2-5; TRBD2 agrees at 9 bases. V was pared by 5 bases and J by 4 bases, with 2 bases of the junction left unmatched. The length of the CDR3 is 13 residues. Germline V CDR1 and CDR2: MNHEY, SMNVEV (reference sequence).

V and J are TRBV19 and TRBJ1-1; D unresolved. CDR3 size: 12 residues. V was pared by 1 base and J by 7 bases, with 7 bases between. Germline V gives CDR1 LNHDA, CDR2 SQIVND (reference sequence). Here the CDR3 reads CASSIGGSEAFF. The CDR3 DNA reads as TGTGCCAGTAGTATAGGAGGCAGTGAAGCTTTCTTT.

This rearrangement joins TRBV28 to TRBJ2-7, with TRBD1 matching 9 bases. V lost 6 bases, J lost 3 bases, and 18 bases stayed unmatched. Germline lookup yields CDR1 MDHEN and CDR2 SYDVKM. The CDR3 extends over 18 amino acids. The CDR3 loop reads CASSVYPAPGQGLYEQYF. The CDR3 nucleotides are TGTGCCAGCAGCGTTTACCCAGCACCGGGACAGGGCCTCTACGAGCAGTACTTC.

The J gene is TRBJ2-1, the V gene TRBV28; no reliable D call. Germline CDR1 MDHEN, CDR2 SYDVKM. The CDR3 is 14 amino acids. The V and J ends lost 2 bases and 9 bases respectively, with 14 bases between them. The CDR3 protein is CASSLRQLYGEQFF. In DNA form, the CDR3 reads TGTGCCAGCAGTTTACGCCAACTTTATGGTGAGCAGTTCTTC.

This clone was observed a few times. V and J are TRBV29-1 and TRBJ1-1, with TRBD1 matching over 8 bases. The germline V gene has CDR1 SQVTM and CDR2 ANQGSEA. The CDR3 has 11 residues. V lost 8 bases, J lost 8 bases, and 7 bases stayed unmatched. In DNA, the CDR3 is TGCAGCTCCCGGACAGGGAAGGAAGCTTTCTTT. Translating gives CSSRTGKEAFF. Looking up the rest from reference TRBV29-1 and TRBJ1-1 gives the full variable domain: SAVISQKPSRDICQRGTSLTIQCQVDSQVTMMFWYRQQPGQSLTLIATANQGSEATYESGFVIDKFPISRPNLTFSTLTVSNMSPEDSSIYLCSSRTGKEAFFGQGTRLTVV.

The CDR3, as DNA: TGTGCCAGCAGCCAGAGGGGACTAGCGGGACTCAATGAGCAGTTCTTC. Translation: CASSQRGLAGLNEQFF. V gene TRBV3-1 (or the pseudogene TRBV3-2) combines with J gene TRBJ2-1; 13 nucleotides line up with TRBD2. The CDR3 is 16 residues long. V lost 3 bases and J lost 6; bases outside the gene matches: 5. Germline values: CDR1 LGHDT, CDR2 YNNKEL (reference sequence).

This chain uses TRBV11-3 with TRBJ2-4; possibly TRBD2 for D (6 bases). Germline V gene sequence: CDR1 SGHNT, CDR2 YENEEA. The length of the CDR3 is 15 residues. Trimming removed 5 bases from V and 7 bases from J, with 18 bases in between. CDR3 residues: CASSPGGRGSNIQYF. CDR3 nucleotides: TGTGCCAGCAGCCCTGGGGGTCGGGGGAGTAACATTCAGTACTTC.

This chain joins TRBV21-1 and TRBJ2-7; the tabulated D call, TRBD2, remains unverified against the DNA. TRBV21-1 corresponds to a pseudogene. This CDR3 comprises 14 residues. CDR3 loop: CASSKETGSDEQYF. In nucleotides, the CDR3 is TGTGCCAGCAGCAAAGAGACCGGGTCCGACGAGCAGTACTTC.

The chain couples TRBV9 to TRBJ2-1; 7 bases are shared with TRBD1. The CDR3 is 12 residues long. With V trimmed by 4 bases and J by 16 bases, 11 bases remained unmatched. CDR1 is SGDLS, CDR2 YYNGEE, per germline. In DNA, the CDR3 is TGTGCCAGCAGCTCACGGACAGGCCCGTACTTCTTC. This gives the protein CASSSRTGPYFF.

The chain has TRBV9 and TRBJ1-2, with 9 bases fitting TRBD1. Germline loops: CDR1 SGDLS, CDR2 YYNGEE. The V and J ends lost 3 bases and 4 bases, in that order; junction bases with no gene match: 1. There are 13 residues in the CDR3. The CDR3 is CASSEGQGYGYTF. The CDR3 nucleotides read TGTGCCAGCAGCGAGGGACAGGGCTATGGCTACACCTTC.

CDR3: CASSIKGTSGGDYEQYF. The DNA for the CDR3 is TGTGCCAGTAGTATAAAGGGGACTAGCGGGGGAGACTACGAGCAGTACTTC. V is TRBV19 and J is TRBJ2-7; 14 bases line up with TRBD2. CDR1 is LNHDA and CDR2 is SQIVND in the germline V gene (reference sequence). The trim removed 2 bases at V and 3 bases at J, leaving 6 bases unmatched. The CDR3 is 17 amino acids.

This chain links TRBV30 with TRBJ1-1; 7 bases fit TRBD1. Germline lookup yields CDR1 GTSNPN and CDR2 SVGIG (reference sequence). This CDR3 comprises 12 residues. Losses at the gene ends were 6 bases for V and 1 base for J; bases not matched to a gene: 2. CDR3 residues: CACDRANTEAFF. As DNA, the CDR3 is TGTGCCTGCGACAGGGCGAACACTGAAGCTTTCTTT.

In nucleotides, the CDR3 is TGTGCCAGCAGCCTTAACTACGAGCAGTACTTC. This sequence encodes CASSLNYEQYF. The chain carries TRBV12-3 or TRBV12-4 and TRBJ2-7; D not resolved. V gave up 6 bases and J gave up 3 bases, with 6 bases separating them. This CDR3 contains 11 residues.

This clone appeared a single time. The V call is TRBV5-1, the J call TRBJ1-1; 8 bases fit TRBD1. V trimming: 3 bases; J trimming: 5 bases; junction bases outside the gene matches: 12. Germline CDR1 is SGHRS and CDR2 is YFSETQ. This CDR3 spans 16 amino acids. CDR3 residues: CASSSWQGAKGTEAFF. Here the CDR3 DNA reads TGCGCCAGCAGCTCCTGGCAGGGGGCGAAAGGGACTGAAGCTTTCTTT.

The chain uses TRBV4-2 and TRBJ1-2; no reliable D call. From germline, CDR1 is LGHNA and CDR2 YNFKEQ. V was clipped by 0 bases and J by 4 bases, with 15 bases between them. The CDR3 is made up of 16 amino acids. The CDR3 DNA reads TGTGCCAGCAGCCAAGATTCTGCAGCGACTAGCTATGGCTACACCTTC. It is translated as CASSQDSAATSYGYTF.

V is TRBV18 and J is TRBJ1-4, with TRBD1 as a possible D gene (5 bases). There are 12 residues in the CDR3. V was pared by 2 bases and J by 8 bases, with 6 bases between. Germline V gene lookup returns CDR1 KGHSH and CDR2 LQKENI. The CDR3 DNA reads as TGTGCCAGCTCACCAAGGGGAGAAAAACTGTTTTTT. Protein sequence: CASSPRGEKLFF.

This clone has only one observation. CDR3 sequence: CASSVSGQGSGYTF. The CDR3 nucleotides read TGTGCCAGCAGCGTATCGGGACAGGGAAGCGGCTACACCTTC. The chain couples TRBV9 to TRBJ1-2; 9 nucleotides match TRBD1. The germline V gene encodes CDR1 SGDLS and CDR2 YYNGEE. The length of the CDR3 is 14 residues. The V segment lost 1 base and the J segment 8 bases; nucleotides outside the gene matches: 6.

The genes are TRBV21-1 and TRBJ2-7; TRBD2 is the table's D call and was not checked against the DNA. TRBV21-1 is flagged as a pseudogene. This CDR3 is 13 amino acids long. CDR3 in DNA: TGTGCACCCAGGAGGGCCGGGTACTACGAGCAGTACTTC. This sequence encodes CAPRRAGYYEQYF.